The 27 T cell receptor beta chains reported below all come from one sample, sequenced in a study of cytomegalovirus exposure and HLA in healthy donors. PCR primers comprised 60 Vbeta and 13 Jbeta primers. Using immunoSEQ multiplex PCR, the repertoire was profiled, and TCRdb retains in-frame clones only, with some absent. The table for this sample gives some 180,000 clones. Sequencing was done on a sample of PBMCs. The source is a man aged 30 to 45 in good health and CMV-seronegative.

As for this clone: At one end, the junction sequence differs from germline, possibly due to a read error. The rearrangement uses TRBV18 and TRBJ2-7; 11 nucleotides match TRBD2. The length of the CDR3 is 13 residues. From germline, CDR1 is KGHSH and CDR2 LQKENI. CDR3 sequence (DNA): TGTGCCAGCTCACCACTCACTAGCGGGAGTATGACTTTC. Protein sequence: CASSPLTSGSMTF.

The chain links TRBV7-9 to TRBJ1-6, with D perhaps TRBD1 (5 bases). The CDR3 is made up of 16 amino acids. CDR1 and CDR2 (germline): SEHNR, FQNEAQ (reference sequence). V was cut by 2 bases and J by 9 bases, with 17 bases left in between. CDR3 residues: CASSLSYTGQGSPLHF. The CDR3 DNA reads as TGTGCCAGCAGCTTATCGTATACAGGACAAGGTTCACCCCTCCACTTT.

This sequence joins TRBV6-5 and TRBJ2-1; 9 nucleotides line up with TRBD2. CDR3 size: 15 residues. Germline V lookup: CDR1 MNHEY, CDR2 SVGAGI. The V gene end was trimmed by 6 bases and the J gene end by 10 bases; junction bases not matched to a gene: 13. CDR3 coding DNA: TGTGCCAGCAGGAAGACTAGCGGCGGGTTGGGCGAGCAGTTCTTC. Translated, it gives CASRKTSGGLGEQFF.

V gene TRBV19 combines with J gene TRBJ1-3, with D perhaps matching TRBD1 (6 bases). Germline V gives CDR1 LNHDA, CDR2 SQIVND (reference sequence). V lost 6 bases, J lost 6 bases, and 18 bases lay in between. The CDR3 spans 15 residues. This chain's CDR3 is CASSRSPGTSNTIYF. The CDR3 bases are TGTGCCAGTAGCCGAAGTCCCGGGACATCAAACACCATATATTTT.

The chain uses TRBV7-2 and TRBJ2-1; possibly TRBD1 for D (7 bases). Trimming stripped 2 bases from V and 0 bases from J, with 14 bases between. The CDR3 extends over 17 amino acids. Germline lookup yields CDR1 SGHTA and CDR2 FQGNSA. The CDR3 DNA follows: TGTGCCAGCAGCTTAACCGGCGGGACAGTCTCCTACAATGAGCAGTTCTTC. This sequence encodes CASSLTGGTVSYNEQFF.

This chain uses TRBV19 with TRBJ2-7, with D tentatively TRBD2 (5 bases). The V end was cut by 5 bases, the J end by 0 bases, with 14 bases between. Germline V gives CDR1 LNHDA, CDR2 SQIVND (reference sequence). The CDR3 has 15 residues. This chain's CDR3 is CASSSNSEGSYEQYF. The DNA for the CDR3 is TGTGCCAGTAGTTCCAATAGCGAGGGCTCCTACGAGCAGTACTTC.

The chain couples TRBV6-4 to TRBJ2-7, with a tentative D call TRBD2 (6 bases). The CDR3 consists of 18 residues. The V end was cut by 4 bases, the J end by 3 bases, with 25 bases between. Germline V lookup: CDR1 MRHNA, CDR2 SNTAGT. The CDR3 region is CASSVLQVGRKRIYEQYF. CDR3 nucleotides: TGTGCCAGCAGTGTTTTACAGGTGGGGAGGAAAAGAATCTACGAGCAGTACTTC.

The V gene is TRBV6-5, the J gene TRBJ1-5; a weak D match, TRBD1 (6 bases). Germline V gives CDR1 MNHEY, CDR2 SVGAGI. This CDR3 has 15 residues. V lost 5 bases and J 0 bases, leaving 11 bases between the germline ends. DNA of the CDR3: TGTGCCAGCAGTCAGAGACAGGATAGCAATCAGCCCCAGCATTTT. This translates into CASSQRQDSNQPQHF.

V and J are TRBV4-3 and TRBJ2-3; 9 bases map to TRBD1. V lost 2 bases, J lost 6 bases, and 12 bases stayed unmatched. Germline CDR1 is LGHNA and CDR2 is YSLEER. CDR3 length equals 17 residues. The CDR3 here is CASSQTPKGTGSDTQYF. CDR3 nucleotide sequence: TGCGCCAGCAGCCAAACACCCAAGGGGACAGGGAGTGATACGCAGTATTTT.

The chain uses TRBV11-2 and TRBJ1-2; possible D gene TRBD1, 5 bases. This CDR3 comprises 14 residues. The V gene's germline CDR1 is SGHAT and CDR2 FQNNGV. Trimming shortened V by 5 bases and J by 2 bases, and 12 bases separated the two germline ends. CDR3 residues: CASSPGTENYGYTF. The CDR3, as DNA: TGTGCCAGCAGCCCCGGGACTGAGAACTATGGCTACACCTTC.

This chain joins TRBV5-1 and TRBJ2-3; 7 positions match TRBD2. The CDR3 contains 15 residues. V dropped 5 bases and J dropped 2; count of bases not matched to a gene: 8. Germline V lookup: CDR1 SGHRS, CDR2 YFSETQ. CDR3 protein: CASSMGGDFTDTQYF. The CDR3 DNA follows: TGCGCCAGCAGTATGGGGGGGGACTTCACAGATACGCAGTATTTT.

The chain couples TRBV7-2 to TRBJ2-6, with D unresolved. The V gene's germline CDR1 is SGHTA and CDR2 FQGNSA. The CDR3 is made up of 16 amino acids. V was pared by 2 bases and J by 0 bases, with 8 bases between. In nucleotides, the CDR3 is TGTGCCAGCAGCTTATCCCGTTTCTCTGGGGCCAACGTCCTGACTTTC. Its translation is CASSLSRFSGANVLTF.

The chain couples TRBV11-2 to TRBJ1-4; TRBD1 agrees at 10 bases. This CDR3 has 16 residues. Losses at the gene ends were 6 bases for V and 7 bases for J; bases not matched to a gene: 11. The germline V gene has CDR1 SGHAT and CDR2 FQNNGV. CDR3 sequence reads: CASSSTRQGAREKLFF. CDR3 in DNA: TGTGCCAGCAGTTCAACCCGACAGGGGGCGCGTGAAAAACTGTTTTTT.

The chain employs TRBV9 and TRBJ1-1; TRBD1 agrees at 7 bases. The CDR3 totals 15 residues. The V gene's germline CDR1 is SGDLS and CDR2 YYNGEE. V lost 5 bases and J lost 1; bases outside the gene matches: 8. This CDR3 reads CASSSPHRGNTEAFF. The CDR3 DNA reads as TGTGCCAGCAGTTCCCCACACAGGGGGAACACTGAAGCTTTCTTT.

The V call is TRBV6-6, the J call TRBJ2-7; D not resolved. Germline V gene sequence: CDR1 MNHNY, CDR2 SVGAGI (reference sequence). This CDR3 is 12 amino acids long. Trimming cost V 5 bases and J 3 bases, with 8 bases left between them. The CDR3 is CASSLQYYEQYF. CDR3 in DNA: TGTGCCAGCAGTCTCCAGTACTACGAGCAGTACTTC.

The CDR3 coding sequence is TGTGCCAGCAGCCCCGGGACTAGCGGGACCAATGAGCAGTTCTTC. As protein: CASSPGTSGTNEQFF. J is TRBJ2-1 and V is TRBV5-6, with 13 nucleotides matching TRBD2. Per germline, CDR1 SGHDT and CDR2 YYEEEE. The CDR3 loop spans 15 amino acids. After removal of 4 bases from V and 6 bases from J, the junction contained 4 bases not matched to a gene.

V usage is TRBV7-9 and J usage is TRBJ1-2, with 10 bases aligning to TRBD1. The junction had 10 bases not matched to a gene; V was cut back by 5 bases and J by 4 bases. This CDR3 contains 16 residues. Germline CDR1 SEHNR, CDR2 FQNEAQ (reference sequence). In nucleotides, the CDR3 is TGTGCCAGCAGCCCCCTGACAGGGGGCTCGAGCTATGGCTACACCTTC. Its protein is CASSPLTGGSSYGYTF.

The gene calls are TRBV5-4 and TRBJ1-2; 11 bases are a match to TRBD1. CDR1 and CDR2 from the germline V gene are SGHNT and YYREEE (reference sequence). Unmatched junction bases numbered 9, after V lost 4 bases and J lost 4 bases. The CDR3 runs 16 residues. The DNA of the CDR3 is TGTGCCAGCAGCCAGGCCGGACAGGGGGCCGCCTATGGCTACACCTTC. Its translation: CASSQAGQGAAYGYTF.

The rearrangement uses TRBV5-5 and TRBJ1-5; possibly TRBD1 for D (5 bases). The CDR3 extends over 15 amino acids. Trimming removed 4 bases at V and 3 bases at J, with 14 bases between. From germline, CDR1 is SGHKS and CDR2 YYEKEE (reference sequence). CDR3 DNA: TGTGCCAGCAGCCCGGGGGACGTCTACAATCAGCCCCAGCATTTT. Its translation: CASSPGDVYNQPQHF.

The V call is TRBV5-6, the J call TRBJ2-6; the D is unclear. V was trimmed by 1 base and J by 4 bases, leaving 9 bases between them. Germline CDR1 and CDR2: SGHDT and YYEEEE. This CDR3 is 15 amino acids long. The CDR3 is CASSLMGSGANVLTF. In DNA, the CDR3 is TGTGCCAGCAGCTTGATGGGCTCCGGGGCCAACGTCCTGACTTTC.

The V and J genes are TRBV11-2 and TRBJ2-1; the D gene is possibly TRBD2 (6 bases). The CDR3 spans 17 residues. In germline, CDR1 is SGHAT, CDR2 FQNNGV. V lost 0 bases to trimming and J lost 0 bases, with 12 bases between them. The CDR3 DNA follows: TGTGCCAGCAGCTTAGAGGGCGGGGCCCCCTCCTACAATGAGCAGTTCTTC. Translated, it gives CASSLEGGAPSYNEQFF.

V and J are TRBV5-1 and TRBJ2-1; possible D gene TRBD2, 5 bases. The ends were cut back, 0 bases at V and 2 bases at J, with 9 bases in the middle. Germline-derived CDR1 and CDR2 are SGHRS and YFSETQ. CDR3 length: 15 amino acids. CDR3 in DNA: TGCGCCAGCAGCTTGGGACTACCCACCTACAATGAGCAGTTCTTC. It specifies CASSLGLPTYNEQFF. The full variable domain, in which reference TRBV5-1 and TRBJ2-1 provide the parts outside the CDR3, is KAGVTQTPRYLIKTRGQQVTLSCSPISGHRSVSWYQQTPGQGLQFLFEYFSETQRNKGNFPGRFSGRQFSNSRSEMNVSTLELGDSALYLCASSLGLPTYNEQFFGPGTRLTVL.

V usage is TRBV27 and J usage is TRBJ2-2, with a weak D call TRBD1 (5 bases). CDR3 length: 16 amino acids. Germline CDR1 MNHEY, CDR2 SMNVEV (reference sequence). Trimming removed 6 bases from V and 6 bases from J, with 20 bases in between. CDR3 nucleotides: TGTGCCAGCAGCCGAACAGGACGCCCAATAGCCGGGGAGCTGTTTTTT. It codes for CASSRTGRPIAGELFF.

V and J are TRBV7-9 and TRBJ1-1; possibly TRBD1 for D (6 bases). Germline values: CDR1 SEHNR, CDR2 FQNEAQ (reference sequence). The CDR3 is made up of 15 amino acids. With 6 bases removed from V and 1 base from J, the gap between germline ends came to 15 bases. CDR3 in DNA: TGTGCCAGCAGTTCCCTCCAACAGGGGAACACTGAAGCTTTCTTT. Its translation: CASSSLQQGNTEAFF.

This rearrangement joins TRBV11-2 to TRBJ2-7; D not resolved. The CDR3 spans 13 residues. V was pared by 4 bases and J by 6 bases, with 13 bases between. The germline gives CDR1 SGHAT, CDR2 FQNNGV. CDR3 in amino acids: CASSSLLDSEQYF. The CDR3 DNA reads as TGTGCCAGCAGCTCACTACTGGATTCCGAGCAGTACTTC. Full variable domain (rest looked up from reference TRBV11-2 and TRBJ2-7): EAGVAQSPRYKIIEKRQSVAFWCNPISGHATLYWYQQILGQGPKLLIQFQNNGVVDDSQLPKDRFSAERLKGVDSTLKIQPAKLEDSAVYLCASSSLLDSEQYFGPGTRLTVT.

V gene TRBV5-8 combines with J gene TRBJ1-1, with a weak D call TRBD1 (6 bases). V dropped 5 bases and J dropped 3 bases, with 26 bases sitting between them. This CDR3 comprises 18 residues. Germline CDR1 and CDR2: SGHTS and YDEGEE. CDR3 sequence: CASSFQGSLWIVDTEAFF. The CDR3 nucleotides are TGTGCCAGCAGTTTCCAGGGGTCGTTATGGATAGTGGACACTGAAGCTTTCTTT.

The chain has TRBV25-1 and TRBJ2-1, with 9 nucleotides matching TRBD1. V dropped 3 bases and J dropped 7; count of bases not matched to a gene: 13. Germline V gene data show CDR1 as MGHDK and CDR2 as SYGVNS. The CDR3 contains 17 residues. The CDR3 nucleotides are TGTGCCAGCAGTGATTACCACCTCGGGACAGGGAATAATGAGCAGTTCTTC. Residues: CASSDYHLGTGNNEQFF.